The T cell receptor beta chain described here comes from a study of CXCR3-negative and CXCR3-positive naive CD8 T cells. Study observations and caveats: CXCR3 expression partially decreased after cryopreservation; most assays used fresh PBMCs. The study found comparably high diversity in both naive subsets and much lower diversity in memory CD8+ cells. When CXCR3-positive naive cells were set against CXCR3-negative naive cells, the former had more hydrophobic TRB CDR3s.

On this clonotype itself: Its antigen is undetermined.

The CDR3 loop spans 15 amino acids. Looked up from germline, CDR1 is MNHEY and CDR2 is SVGAGI. Each TRB cDNA library was prepared by 5' RACE (with UMI labels). TCRdb reprocessed the 5' RACE reads and stores each CDR3 protein as one record, lacking DNA. The table lists more than 80,000 distinct CDR3 sequences. CD8+ T cell subsets were each sorted in triplicate, a few hundred thousand cells apiece. Among CD8+ T cells, naive ones were CD45RO-CCR7+CD27+CD95-. The chain recombines TRBV6-5 with TRBJ1-1; the D call of TRBD1 rests on TCRdb alone, since no DNA is present to check it. Sequencing input: naive CXCR3+ CD8+ T cells from blood. Indicated subset: CD45RO-CCR7+CD27+CD95- naive CD8+ T cells expressing CXCR3 (TNR3+). This clonotype was sampled from a human donor in good health. Some clones in this sample may be carry-over from other donors' samples. CDR3 residues: CASSYFTGQGTEAFF.